This T cell receptor beta chain was identified during a study of cytomegalovirus exposure and HLA in healthy donors. The PCR had 60 Vbeta and 13 Jbeta primers. Sequencing used immunoSEQ multiplex PCR; TCRdb keeps in-frame clones, though not all of them. The table for this sample gives 50,000 or so clones. V gave up 6 bases and J gave up 3 bases; unmatched junction bases: 5. CDR3 length equals 13 residues. Germline loops: CDR1 SGHDT, CDR2 YYEEEE. Material for sequencing was PBMCs. The clonotype comes from a woman in her late teens or twenties in good health and CMV-seronegative. The J gene is TRBJ2-7, the V gene TRBV5-6, with TRBD1 matching 8 bases. The CDR3 protein is CASIRQGLYEQYF. The DNA of the CDR3 is TGTGCCAGCATTAGACAGGGGCTCTACGAGCAGTACTTC.